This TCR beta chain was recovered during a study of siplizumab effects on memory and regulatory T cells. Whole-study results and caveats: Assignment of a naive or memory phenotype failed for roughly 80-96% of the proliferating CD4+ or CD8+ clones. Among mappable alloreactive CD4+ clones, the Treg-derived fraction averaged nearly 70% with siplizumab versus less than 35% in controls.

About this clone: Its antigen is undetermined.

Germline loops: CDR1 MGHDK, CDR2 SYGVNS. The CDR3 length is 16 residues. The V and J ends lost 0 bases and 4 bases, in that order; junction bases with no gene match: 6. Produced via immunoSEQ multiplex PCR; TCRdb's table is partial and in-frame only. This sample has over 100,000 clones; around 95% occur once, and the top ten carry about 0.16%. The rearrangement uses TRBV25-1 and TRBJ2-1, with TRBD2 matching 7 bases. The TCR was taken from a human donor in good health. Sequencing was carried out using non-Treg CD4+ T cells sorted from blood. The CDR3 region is CASSEYRPSGYNEQFF. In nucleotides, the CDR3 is TGTGCCAGCAGTGAATATAGGCCTAGCGGTTACAATGAGCAGTTCTTC.